These 9 T cell receptor beta chains were all obtained from the same sample, sequenced in a study of blood T cell repertoires in COVID-19. The table came from immunoSEQ multiplex PCR; TCRdb's copy has only in-frame clones and leaves some out. The table includes fewer than 250,000 clones, 81% detected once. Sequenced material: PBMCs or T cells enriched from blood (not recorded which). The receptors stem from a woman aged 45-65 years with acute COVID-19.

V usage is TRBV7-6 and J usage is TRBJ1-1; D is perhaps TRBD1 (6 bases). Germline V gives CDR1 SGHVS, CDR2 FNYEAQ. The CDR3 length is 15 residues. Trimming took off 0 bases at V and 1 base at J, with 9 bases between the two ends. The CDR3 DNA follows: TGTGCCAGCAGCTTAGCTCAGGGGCCGAACACTGAAGCTTTCTTT. Translated: CASSLAQGPNTEAFF. The entire variable domain, with the rest obtained from reference TRBV7-6 and TRBJ1-1, is as follows: GAGVSQSPRYKVTKRGQDVALRCDPISGHVSLYWYRQALGQGPEFLTYFNYEAQQDKSGLPNDRFSAERPEGSISTLTIQRTEQRDSAMYRCASSLAQGPNTEAFFGQGTRLTVV.

V gene TRBV4-1 combines with J gene TRBJ2-3; 7 positions match TRBD2. The CDR3 has 17 amino acids. V trimming: 4 bases; J trimming: 2 bases; junction bases outside the gene matches: 12. Looked up from germline, CDR1 is MGHRA and CDR2 is YSYEKL. The CDR3 is CASSPYGRRGNTDTQYF. CDR3 in DNA: TGCGCCAGCAGCCCGTACGGGCGGCGGGGGAACACAGATACGCAGTATTTT.

The rearrangement uses TRBV7-9 and TRBJ2-3, with 11 nucleotides matching TRBD1. V trimming: 4 bases; J trimming: 3 bases; junction bases outside the gene matches: 3. The CDR3 runs to 15 residues. Per the germline V gene, CDR1 is SEHNR and CDR2 is FQNEAQ (reference sequence). The CDR3 sequence: CASSWGTGGTDTQYF. The CDR3 DNA reads as TGTGCCAGCAGCTGGGGGACAGGGGGAACAGATACGCAGTATTTT.

The chain joins TRBV7-8 to TRBJ2-7, with a tentative D call TRBD1 (6 bases). Trimming stripped 5 bases from V and 4 bases from J, with 9 bases between. Germline V gene sequence: CDR1 SGHVS, CDR2 FQNEAQ. The CDR3 covers 12 residues. CDR3 DNA: TGTGCCAGCAGCGTACAGGGTTACGAGCAGTACTTC. As protein: CASSVQGYEQYF.

In its sample, this clone was seen a few times. The CDR3 nucleotides read TGTGCCAGCAGTGAAGGGACAGGGAATACCCACGAGCAGTACTTC. Translation gives CASSEGTGNTHEQYF. The chain couples TRBV2 to TRBJ2-7; 8 bases fit TRBD1. The trim removed 1 base at V and 5 bases at J, leaving 7 bases unmatched. The CDR3 runs 15 residues. CDR1 and CDR2 from the germline V gene are SNHLY and FYNNEI.

This chain connects TRBV19 to TRBJ1-1, with D hard to call. Between the trimmed V and J ends, which lost 5 bases and 0 bases, there was a span of 7 bases. Germline CDR1 LNHDA, CDR2 SQIVND (reference sequence). The CDR3 sequence is 13 residues long. CDR3 protein: CASSVQMNTEAFF. The CDR3 coding sequence is TGTGCCAGTAGTGTGCAGATGAACACTGAAGCTTTCTTT. Looking up the rest from reference TRBV19 and TRBJ1-1 gives the full variable domain: DGGITQSPKYLFRKEGQNVTLSCEQNLNHDAMYWYRQDPGQGLRLIYYSQIVNDFQKGDIAEGYSVSREKKESFPLTVTSAQKNPTAFYLCASSVQMNTEAFFGQGTRLTVV.

The V gene is TRBV7-2, the J gene TRBJ2-2; 7 bases align to TRBD2. The CDR3 has 17 residues. The V and J ends lost 3 bases and 3 bases, in that order; junction bases with no gene match: 10. Germline values: CDR1 SGHTA, CDR2 FQGNSA. The CDR3 coding sequence is TGTGCCAGCAGCTTTGGGTCCGGGAGGCACTACACCGGGGAGCTGTTTTTT. This sequence encodes CASSFGSGRHYTGELFF.

The chain carries TRBV5-1 and TRBJ2-7; 7 bases align to TRBD1. The V and J ends lost 2 bases and 0 bases, in that order; junction bases with no gene match: 5. The germline gives CDR1 SGHRS, CDR2 YFSETQ. The CDR3 contains 15 residues. The CDR3 nucleotides read TGCGCCAGCAGCTTACTCCGGGACAGCTCCTACGAGCAGTACTTC. It translates to CASSLLRDSSYEQYF.

The chain recombines TRBV7-9 with TRBJ1-5; D ambiguous. Trimming removed 3 bases at V and 5 bases at J, with 8 bases between. The CDR3 loop spans 13 amino acids. Germline-derived CDR1 and CDR2 are SEHNR and FQNEAQ (reference sequence). In DNA form, the CDR3 reads TGTGCCAGCAGCTTGGCGGGAGATCAGCCCCAGCATTTT. Its translation is CASSLAGDQPQHF.